This section outlines one T cell receptor (beta chain) sequence together with its context. Its antigen is as yet unknown. The CDR3 consists of 16 residues. Germline CDR1 reads SGHTA; CDR2 reads FQGNSA. The trim removed 4 bases at V and 7 bases at J, leaving 11 bases unmatched. Assayed TCR templates numbered about 10^5 for each sample. Measured with immunoSEQ multiplex PCR; TCRdb has only the in-frame clones, and not every one. The sample lists about 100,000 clones; 75% to 95% were seen once. This sample was taken from a study of siplizumab effects on memory and regulatory T cells. Whole-study findings and limits: Among sequences traceable to unstimulated CD4+ memory cells, alloreactive ones were significantly reduced by siplizumab. A minor fraction of alloreactive clones, and no more, mapped to unstimulated subsets.

Input material: CD4+ T cells sorted from blood. This rearrangement joins TRBV7-2 to TRBJ2-2; 8 bases align to TRBD1. The sequence was collected from a human donor in good health. In nucleotides, the CDR3 is TGTGCCAGCAGCTCCGGACAGGGCCGATTTAACGGGGAGCTGTTTTTT. The encoded protein is CASSSGQGRFNGELFF.